This TCR beta chain came from a study of CD8+ T cells in alopecia areata. Whole-study context: Those receiving the skin were approximately 7-10-week-old female C3H/HeJ mice, whose grafts came from roughly 6-13-month-old C3H/HeJ donors with spontaneous alopecia.

Cells from pooled cutaneous lymph nodes were sorted by CD4, CD8alpha, NKG2D, NKG2ACE and other markers. Findings of the study overall: Affected scalp, especially in alopecia totalis/universalis, had a higher clonality than normal scalp did.

Extracted RNA was reverse transcribed, and the resulting cDNA served as sequencing template. Here immunoSEQ multiplex PCR was the method, and the copy in TCRdb shows in-frame clones only, minus some. Recorded here are around 300,000 clones, none singletons. Worth noting for this clone: Its antigen is unidentified. Mouse names are used for the genes. Distinct nucleotide sequences in the sample also encode this CDR3.

The sequencing sample was made of CD4+ T cells sorted from a lymph node. This receptor was taken from a C3H/HeJ mouse with alopecia areata. The strain bears MHC haplotype H2-k.

Here the CDR3 reads CASSGTGDAEQFF. Partial CDR3 DNA: TGTGCCAGCAGCGGGACAGGGGATGCT. The chain has TRBV5 and TRBJ2-1; 10 bases are a match to TRBD1. The CDR3 end lies 4 residues beyond the end of the read and is filled in from the germline J gene. Trimming at V came to 5 bases and at J to 5 bases, leaving 0 bases not matched to a gene. The CDR3 is 13 residues long. The V gene's germline CDR1 is LGHNA and CDR2 YNLKQL (reference sequence).